This T cell receptor (beta chain) came from a study of CD8+ T cells in alopecia areata. V gave up 6 bases and J gave up 4 bases, with 12 bases separating them. This CDR3 has 13 residues. Germline-derived CDR1 and CDR2 are SNHLY and FYNNEI. RNA extraction was followed by reverse transcription into cDNA, which acted as the sequencing template. Some clones are missing from TCRdb's copy, which holds only in-frame ones; the method was immunoSEQ multiplex PCR. This sample has 95,000 to 100,000 clones; approximately 63% occur once, and the top ten carry about a sixth. This clone came up once. Treatment indicated: oral pan-JAK inhibitor, 5-10 mg twice daily.

This sample comprised CD8+ T cells sorted from blood, obtained at approximately week 61, from a patient treated with tofacitinib. J is TRBJ1-1 and V is TRBV2; the D is unclear. This receptor was obtained from a human donor with alopecia areata. The CDR3 DNA follows: TGTGCCAGCAGGCGGGCGCCGAGCACTGAAGCTTTCTTT. It is translated as CASRRAPSTEAFF.